This record looks at one TCR beta chain sequence and its context. The table came from immunoSEQ multiplex PCR; TCRdb's copy has only in-frame clones and leaves some out. The sample records over 150,000 clones, roughly 87% being singletons. Germline V gene sequence: CDR1 LNHDA, CDR2 SQIVND (reference sequence). This CDR3 is built from 14 residues. The V gene end was trimmed by 5 bases and the J gene end by 4 bases; junction bases not matched to a gene: 7. Participants' own reports of clinical history determined their cohort assignment. This sample was included in a study of blood T cell repertoires in COVID-19.

This chain connects TRBV19 to TRBJ2-5; 7 bases align to TRBD1. This receptor was identified in a woman in her forties or fifties who had recovered from COVID-19. Sequenced material: PBMCs or T cells enriched from blood (not recorded which). The CDR3 loop is CASSSPGTAETQYF. The CDR3 DNA follows: TGTGCCAGTAGTTCTCCAGGGACAGCAGAGACCCAGTACTTC.